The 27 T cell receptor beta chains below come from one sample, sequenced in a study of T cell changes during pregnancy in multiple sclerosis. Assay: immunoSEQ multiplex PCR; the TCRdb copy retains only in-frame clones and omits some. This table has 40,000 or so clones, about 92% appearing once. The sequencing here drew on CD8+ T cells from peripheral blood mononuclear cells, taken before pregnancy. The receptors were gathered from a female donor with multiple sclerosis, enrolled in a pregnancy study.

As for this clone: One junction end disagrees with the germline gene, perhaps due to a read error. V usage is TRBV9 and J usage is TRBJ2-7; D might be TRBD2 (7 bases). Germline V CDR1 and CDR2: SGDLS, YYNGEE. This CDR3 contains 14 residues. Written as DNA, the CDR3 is TGTGCCGGCAGCGTGAGGGGGGGCAACTACGAGCAGTACTTC. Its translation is CAGSVRGGNYEQYF.

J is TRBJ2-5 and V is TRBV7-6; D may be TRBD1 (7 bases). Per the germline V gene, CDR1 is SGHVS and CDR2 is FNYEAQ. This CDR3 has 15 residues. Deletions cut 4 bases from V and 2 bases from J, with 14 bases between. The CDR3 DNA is TGTGCCAGCAGCTCGGAGGGGGCAAGACAAGAGACCCAGTACTTC. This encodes CASSSEGARQETQYF. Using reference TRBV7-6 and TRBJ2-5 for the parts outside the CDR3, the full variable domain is GAGVSQSPRYKVTKRGQDVALRCDPISGHVSLYWYRQALGQGPEFLTYFNYEAQQDKSGLPNDRFSAERPEGSISTLTIQRTEQRDSAMYRCASSSEGARQETQYFGPGTRLLVL.

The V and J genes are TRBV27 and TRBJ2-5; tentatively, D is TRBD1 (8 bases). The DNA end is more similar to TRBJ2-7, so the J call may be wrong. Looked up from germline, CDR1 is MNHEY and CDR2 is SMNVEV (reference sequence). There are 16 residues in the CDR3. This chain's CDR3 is CASSPRQGRASYEQYF. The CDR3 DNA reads TGTGCCAGCAGTCCGCGACAGGGGAGGGCTTCCTACGAGCAGTACTTC.

The CDR3 DNA reads as TGTGCCAGCAGCCACGAGGACAGGGGGCGGGATACGCAGTATTTT. Translating gives CASSHEDRGRDTQYF. The gene calls are TRBV4-2 and TRBJ2-3; 11 bases match TRBD1. The CDR3 contains 15 residues. Germline V gene sequence: CDR1 LGHNA, CDR2 YNFKEQ. V dropped 3 bases and J dropped 6; count of bases not matched to a gene: 5.

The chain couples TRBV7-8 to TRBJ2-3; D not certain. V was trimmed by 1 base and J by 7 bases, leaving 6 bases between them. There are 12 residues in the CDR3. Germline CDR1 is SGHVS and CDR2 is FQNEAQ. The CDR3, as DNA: TGTGCCAGCAGCTTAGGAGAGTATACGCAGTATTTT. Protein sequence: CASSLGEYTQYF.

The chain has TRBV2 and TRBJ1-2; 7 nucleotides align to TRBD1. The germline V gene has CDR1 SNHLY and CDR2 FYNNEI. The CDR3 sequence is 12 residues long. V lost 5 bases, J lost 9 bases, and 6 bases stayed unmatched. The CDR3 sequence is CASSWDSPSYTF. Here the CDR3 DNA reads TGTGCCAGCAGTTGGGACAGCCCTAGCTACACCTTC.

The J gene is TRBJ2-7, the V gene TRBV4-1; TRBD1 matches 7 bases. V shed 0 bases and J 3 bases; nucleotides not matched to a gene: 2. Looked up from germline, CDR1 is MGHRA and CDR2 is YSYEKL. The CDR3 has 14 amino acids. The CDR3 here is CASSQEDRSYEQYF. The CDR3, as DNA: TGCGCCAGCAGCCAAGAGGACAGGAGCTACGAGCAGTACTTC.

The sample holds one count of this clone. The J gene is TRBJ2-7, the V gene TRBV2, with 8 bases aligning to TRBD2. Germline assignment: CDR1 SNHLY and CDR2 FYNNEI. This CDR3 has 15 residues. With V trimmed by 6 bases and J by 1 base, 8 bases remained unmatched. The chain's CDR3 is CASSGGVTFSYEQYF. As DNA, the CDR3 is TGTGCCAGCAGCGGGGGGGTTACATTTTCCTACGAGCAGTACTTC.

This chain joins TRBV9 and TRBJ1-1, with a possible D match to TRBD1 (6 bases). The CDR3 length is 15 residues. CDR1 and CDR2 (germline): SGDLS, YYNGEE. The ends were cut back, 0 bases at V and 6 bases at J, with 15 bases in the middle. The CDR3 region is CASSVDGTNNSEAFF. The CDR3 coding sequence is TGTGCCAGCAGCGTAGATGGGACAAACAACTCTGAAGCTTTCTTT.

DNA of the CDR3: TGTGCCAGCAGCCCCAGGGTTGCCTACGAGCAGTACTTC. Its protein is CASSPRVAYEQYF. The chain uses TRBV11-2 and TRBJ2-7, with D perhaps TRBD1 (5 bases). Germline V CDR1 and CDR2: SGHAT, FQNNGV. CDR3 size: 13 residues. With 5 bases removed from V and 2 bases from J, the gap between germline ends came to 10 bases.

CDR3 loop: CASSKTGGNQPQHF. CDR3 sequence (DNA): TGTGCCAGCAGCAAAACAGGGGGCAATCAGCCCCAGCATTTT. V and J are TRBV7-9 and TRBJ1-5, with 7 positions matching TRBD1. The V segment lost 5 bases and the J segment 2 bases; nucleotides outside the gene matches: 3. The CDR3 extends over 14 amino acids. The germline gives CDR1 SEHNR, CDR2 FQNEAQ (reference sequence).

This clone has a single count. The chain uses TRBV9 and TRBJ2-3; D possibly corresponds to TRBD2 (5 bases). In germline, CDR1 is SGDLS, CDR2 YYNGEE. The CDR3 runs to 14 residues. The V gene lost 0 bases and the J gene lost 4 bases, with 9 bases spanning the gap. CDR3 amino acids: CASSVEVGADTQYF. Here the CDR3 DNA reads TGTGCCAGCAGCGTAGAAGTGGGAGCAGATACGCAGTATTTT. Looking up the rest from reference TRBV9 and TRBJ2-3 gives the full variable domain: DSGVTQTPKHLITATGQRVTLRCSPRSGDLSVYWYQQSLDQGLQFLIQYYNGEERAKGNILERFSAQQFPDLHSELNLSSLELGDSALYFCASSVEVGADTQYFGPGTRLTVL.

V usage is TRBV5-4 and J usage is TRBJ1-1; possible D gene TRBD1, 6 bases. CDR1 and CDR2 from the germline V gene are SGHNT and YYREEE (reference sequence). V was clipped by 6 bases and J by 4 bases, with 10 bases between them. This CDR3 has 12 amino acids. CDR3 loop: CASNVGGTEAFF. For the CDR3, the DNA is TGTGCCAGCAACGTAGGGGGCACTGAAGCTTTCTTT.

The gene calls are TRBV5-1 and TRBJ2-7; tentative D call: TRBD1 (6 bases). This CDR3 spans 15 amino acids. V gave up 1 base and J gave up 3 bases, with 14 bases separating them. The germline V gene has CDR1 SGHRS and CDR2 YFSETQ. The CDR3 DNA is TGCGCCAGCAGCTTGTTCCAGGGGCAGGGCTACGAGCAGTACTTC. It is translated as CASSLFQGQGYEQYF.

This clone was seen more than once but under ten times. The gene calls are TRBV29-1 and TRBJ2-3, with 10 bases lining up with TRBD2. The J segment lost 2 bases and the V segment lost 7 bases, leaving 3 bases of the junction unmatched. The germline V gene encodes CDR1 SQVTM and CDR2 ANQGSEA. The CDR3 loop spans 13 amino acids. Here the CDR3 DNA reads TGCAGCGGAGCGGGGGGGGACACAGATACGCAGTATTTT. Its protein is CSGAGGDTDTQYF.

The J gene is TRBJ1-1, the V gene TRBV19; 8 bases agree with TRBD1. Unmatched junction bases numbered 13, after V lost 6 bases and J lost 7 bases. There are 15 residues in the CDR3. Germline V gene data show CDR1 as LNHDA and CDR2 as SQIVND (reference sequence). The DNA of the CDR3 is TGTGCCAGTAGAGGACAGGGCGCTTACCCCCTTGAAGCTTTCTTT. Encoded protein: CASRGQGAYPLEAFF.

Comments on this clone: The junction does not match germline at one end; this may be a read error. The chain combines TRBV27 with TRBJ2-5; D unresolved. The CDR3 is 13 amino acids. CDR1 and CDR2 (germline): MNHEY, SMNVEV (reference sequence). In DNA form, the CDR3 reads TGTGCCAGCAGCTTATACAGTAGAGAGACCCAGTACTTC. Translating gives CASSLYSRETQYF.

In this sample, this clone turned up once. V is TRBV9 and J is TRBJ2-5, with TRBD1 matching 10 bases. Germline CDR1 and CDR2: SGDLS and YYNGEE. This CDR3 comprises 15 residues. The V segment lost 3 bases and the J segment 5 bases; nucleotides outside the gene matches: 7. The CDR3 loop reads CASSDGTGARETQYF. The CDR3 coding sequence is TGTGCCAGCAGCGACGGGACAGGGGCCCGGGAGACCCAGTACTTC.

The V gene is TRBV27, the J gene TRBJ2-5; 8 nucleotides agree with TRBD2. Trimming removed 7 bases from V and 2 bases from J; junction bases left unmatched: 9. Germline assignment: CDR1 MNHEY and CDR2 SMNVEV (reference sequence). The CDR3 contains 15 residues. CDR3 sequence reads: CASTKAGALQETQYF. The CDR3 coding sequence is TGTGCCAGCACCAAAGCGGGGGCGCTTCAAGAGACCCAGTACTTC.

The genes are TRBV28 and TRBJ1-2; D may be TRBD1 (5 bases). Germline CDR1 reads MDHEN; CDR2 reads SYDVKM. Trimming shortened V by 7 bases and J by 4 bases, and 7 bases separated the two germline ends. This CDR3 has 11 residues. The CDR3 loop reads CASTQGYGYTF. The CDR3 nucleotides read TGTGCCAGCACTCAGGGCTATGGCTACACCTTC.

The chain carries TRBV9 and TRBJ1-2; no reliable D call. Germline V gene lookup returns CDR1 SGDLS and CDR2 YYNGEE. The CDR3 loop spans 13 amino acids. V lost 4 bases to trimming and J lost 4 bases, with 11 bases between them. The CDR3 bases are TGTGCCAGCAGCTTAGACACCTTCTATGGCTACACCTTC. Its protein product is CASSLDTFYGYTF.

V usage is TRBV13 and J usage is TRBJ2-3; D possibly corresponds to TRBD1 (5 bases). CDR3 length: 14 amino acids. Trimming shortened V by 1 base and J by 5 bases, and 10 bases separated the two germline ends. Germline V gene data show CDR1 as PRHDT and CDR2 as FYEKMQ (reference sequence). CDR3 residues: CASSLVQERDTQYF. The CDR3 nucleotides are TGTGCCAGCAGCTTAGTACAGGAGAGAGATACGCAGTATTTT.

The CDR3 DNA reads as TGTGCCAGTAGTATAGATCTAACGAGACAGGATTATGGAAAAGCTTTCTTT. Protein sequence: CASSIDLTRQDYGKAFF. This chain connects TRBV19 to TRBJ1-1; D possibly corresponds to TRBD1 (6 bases). There are 17 residues in the CDR3. Germline values: CDR1 LNHDA, CDR2 SQIVND (reference sequence). Deletions cut 0 bases from V and 9 bases from J, with 23 bases between.

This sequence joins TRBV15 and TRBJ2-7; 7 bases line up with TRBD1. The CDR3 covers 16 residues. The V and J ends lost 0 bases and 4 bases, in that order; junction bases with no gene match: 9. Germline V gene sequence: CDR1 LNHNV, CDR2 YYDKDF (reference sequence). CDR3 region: CATSRDSSDREYEQYF. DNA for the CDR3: TGTGCCACCAGCAGAGATTCTTCCGACAGGGAATACGAGCAGTACTTC.

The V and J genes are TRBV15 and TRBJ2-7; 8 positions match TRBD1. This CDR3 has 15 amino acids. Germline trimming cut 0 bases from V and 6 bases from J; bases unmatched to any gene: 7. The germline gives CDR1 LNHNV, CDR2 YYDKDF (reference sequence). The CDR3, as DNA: TGTGCCACCAGCAGAGACAGGGGGCTGGGTTCCGAGCAGTACTTC. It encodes CATSRDRGLGSEQYF.

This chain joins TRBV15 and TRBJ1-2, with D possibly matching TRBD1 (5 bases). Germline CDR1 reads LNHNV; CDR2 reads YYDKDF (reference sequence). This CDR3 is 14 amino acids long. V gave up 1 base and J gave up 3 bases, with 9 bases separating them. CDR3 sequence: CATSRGGADYGYTF. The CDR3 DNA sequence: TGTGCCACCAGCAGAGGGGGCGCAGACTATGGCTACACCTTC.

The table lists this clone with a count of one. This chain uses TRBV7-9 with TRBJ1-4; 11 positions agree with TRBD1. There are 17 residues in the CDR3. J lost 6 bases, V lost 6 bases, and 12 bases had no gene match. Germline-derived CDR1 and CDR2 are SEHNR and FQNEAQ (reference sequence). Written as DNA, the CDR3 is TGTGCCAGCAGTCAACGTACAGGGACAGGGGGTTATGAAAAACTGTTTTTT. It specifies CASSQRTGTGGYEKLFF.